This record concerns one T cell receptor (beta chain) sequence. The antigen is undetermined. All trial patients relapsed after autologous stem cell transplantation. The data derive from a study of PD-1 blockade in classical Hodgkin lymphoma. Findings and caveats of the study: Healthy donors reportedly exceeded newly diagnosed patients in baseline TCR diversity. At C4D1, TCR diversity had climbed significantly for CD4+ cells, though not for CD8+ cells. Possibly reflecting disease activity or prior therapy, repertoire differences have causes that remain undefined. Complete responders' baseline diversity resembled that of newly diagnosed patients.

The table came from immunoSEQ multiplex PCR; TCRdb's copy has only in-frame clones and leaves some out. The top ten hold around a tenth of the sample, which has approximately 24,000 clones, about four fifths seen once. This CDR3 spans 13 amino acids. The germline V and J ends were trimmed by 6 bases and 8 bases, with 16 bases remaining between them. CDR1 MNHNY and CDR2 SVGAGI come from the germline V gene (reference sequence). This receptor was obtained from a human donor with classical Hodgkin lymphoma. The sequencing used peripheral blood mononuclear cells (PBMCs), collected before the second cycle of nivolumab. The chain employs TRBV6-6 and TRBJ1-2; D is unresolved. In DNA form, the CDR3 reads TGTGCCAGCAGCCTCGGGCCTGGTTCAGGCTACACCTTC. It translates to CASSLGPGSGYTF.